This TCR beta chain was observed in a study of cytomegalovirus exposure and HLA in healthy donors. Study conclusions and caveats: The authors listed some 160 TCR beta chains as cytomegalovirus-associated.

The donors belonged to the roughly 110-subject validation cohort, separate from the 666-subject first cohort. Profiled with immunoSEQ multiplex PCR; TCRdb holds only in-frame clones, not every one. The sample consists of over 75,000 clones, 85% of them appearing once. A remark on this clone: What it recognizes is unknown.

Germline V gene lookup returns CDR1 SGHAT and CDR2 FQNNGV. This CDR3 contains 17 residues. The trim removed 5 bases at V and 3 bases at J, leaving 13 bases unmatched. Sequencing input: PBMCs. The V call is TRBV11-2, the J call TRBJ2-1; 7 nucleotides line up with TRBD2. This sequence was found in a man younger than 35 in good health and CMV-seropositive. The CDR3 loop is CASSHGGGVRGYNEQFF. Written as DNA, the CDR3 is TGTGCCAGCAGCCATGGGGGAGGGGTAAGAGGCTACAATGAGCAGTTCTTC.